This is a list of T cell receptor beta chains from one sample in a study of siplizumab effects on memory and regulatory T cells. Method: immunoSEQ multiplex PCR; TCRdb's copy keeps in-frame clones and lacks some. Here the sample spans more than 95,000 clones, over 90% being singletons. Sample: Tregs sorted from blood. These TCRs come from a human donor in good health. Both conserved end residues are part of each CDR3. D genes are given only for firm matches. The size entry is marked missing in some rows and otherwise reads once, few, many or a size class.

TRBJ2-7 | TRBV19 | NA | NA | TGTGCCAGTAGTATTGACAGGATCTACGAGCAGTACTTC | CASSIDRIYEQYF
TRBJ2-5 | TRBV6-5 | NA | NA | TGTGCCAGCAGTCGTTCGACCCAAGAGACCCAGTACTTC | CASSRSTQETQYF
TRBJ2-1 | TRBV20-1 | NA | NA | TGCAGTGCTAGGGACGGCGGTAGGGGGTTCTTC | CSARDGGRGFF
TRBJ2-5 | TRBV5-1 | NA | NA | TGCGCCAGCAGCTTGGGAGCAGTTCTGGAGACCCAGTACTTC | CASSLGAVLETQYF
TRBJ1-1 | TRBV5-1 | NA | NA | TGCGCCAGCAGCTTTTCGATCCTGCGGGACACTGAAGCTTTCTTT | CASSFSILRDTEAFF
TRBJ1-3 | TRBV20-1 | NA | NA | TGCAGTGCCCCGGGAAGGAACACCATATATTTT | CSAPGRNTIYF
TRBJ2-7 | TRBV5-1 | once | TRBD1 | TGCGCCAGCAACAAGGACAGGGGTTATGACGAGCAGTACTTC | CASNKDRGYDEQYF
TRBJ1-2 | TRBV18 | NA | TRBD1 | TGTGCCAGCTCACGTCCCGGGACAGGGAACTATGGCTACACCTTC | CASSRPGTGNYGYTF
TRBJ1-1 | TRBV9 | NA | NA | TGTGCCAGCTCAATAACTATGAACACTGAAGCTTTCTTT | CASSITMNTEAFF
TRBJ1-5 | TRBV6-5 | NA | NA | TGTGCCAGCAGTGAAGTCCAAGGGATCGGGCCCCAGCATTTT | CASSEVQGIGPQHF
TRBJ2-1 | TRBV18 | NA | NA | TGTGCCAGCTCACCGTTGATGCGCAATGAGCAGTTCTTC | CASSPLMRNEQFF
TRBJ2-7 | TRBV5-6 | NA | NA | TGTGCCAGCAGCTTGATGGCGTACGAGCAGTACTTC | CASSLMAYEQYF
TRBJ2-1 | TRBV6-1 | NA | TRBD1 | TGTGCCAGCAGTGCGGACAGGGGGCGGAATGAGCAGTTCTTC | CASSADRGRNEQFF
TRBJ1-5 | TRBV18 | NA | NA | TGTGCCAGCTCACCAAAGTCAGGGAATCAGCCCCAGCATTTT | CASSPKSGNQPQHF
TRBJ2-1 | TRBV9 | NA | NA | TGTGCCAGCAGTGGCACGACCAGCTCCTACAATGAGCAGTTCTTC | CASSGTTSSYNEQFF
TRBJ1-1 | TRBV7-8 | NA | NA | TGTGCCAGCAGCTTGATGGGCGGCACTGAAGCTTTCTTT | CASSLMGGTEAFF
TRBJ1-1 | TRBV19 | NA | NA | TGTGCCAGTAGTATAGTATCAGGGTACACTGAAGCTTTCTTT | CASSIVSGYTEAFF
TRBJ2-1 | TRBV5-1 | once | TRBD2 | TGCGCCAGCAGTGGTGCGACTAGCGGGGGGCGGTTTAACTACAATGAGCAGTTCTTC | CASSGATSGGRFNYNEQFF
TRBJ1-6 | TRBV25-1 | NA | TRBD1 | TGTGCCAGCAGTGAGGACAGGGGGCGAAATTCACCCCTCCACTTT | CASSEDRGRNSPLHF
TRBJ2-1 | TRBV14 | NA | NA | TGTGCCAGCAGGGCCCTGAATGAGCAGTTCTTC | CASRALNEQFF
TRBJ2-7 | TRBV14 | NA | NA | TGTGCCAGCAGCCGCGGAGGGAGAAGCTCCTACGAGCAGTACTTC | CASSRGGRSSYEQYF
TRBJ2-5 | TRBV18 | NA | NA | TGTGCCAGCTCACCGCCCGCCAAAGAGACCCAGTACTTC | CASSPPAKETQYF
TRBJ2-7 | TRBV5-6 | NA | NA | TGTGCCAGCAGCTTGGGGCCCCCCGGCGAGCAGTACTTC | CASSLGPPGEQYF
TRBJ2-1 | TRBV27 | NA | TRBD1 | TGTGCCAGCAGCTTTCGGACAGGGTGGGATGAGCAGTTCTTC | CASSFRTGWDEQFF
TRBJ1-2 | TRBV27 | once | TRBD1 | TGTGCCAGCAGTCAACAGGGGGCGGGATACACCTTC | CASSQQGAGYTF
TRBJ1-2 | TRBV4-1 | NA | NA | TGCGCCAGCAGCCGAGGGACGGACTATGGCTACACCTTC | CASSRGTDYGYTF
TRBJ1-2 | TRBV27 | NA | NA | TGTGCCAGCAAAGAGGGGGGTCGAGGTCGAGGCTACACCTTC | CASKEGGRGRGYTF
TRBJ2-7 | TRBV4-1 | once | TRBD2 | TGCGCCAGCAGCCAAGTGCTACTAGCGGGGGACTACGAGCAGTACTTC | CASSQVLLAGDYEQYF
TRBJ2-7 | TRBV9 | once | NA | TGTGCCAGCAGCGTAGCTTTAGGGCTGGGGTTGGACAACGAGCAGTACTTC | CASSVALGLGLDNEQYF
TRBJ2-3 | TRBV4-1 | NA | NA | TGCGCCAGCAGCCAAGACCGGTCCTTGGGAGATACGCAGTATTTT | CASSQDRSLGDTQYF
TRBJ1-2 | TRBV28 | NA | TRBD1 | TGTGCCAGCAGTTTATTCGGGACAGCATATGGCTACACCTTC | CASSLFGTAYGYTF
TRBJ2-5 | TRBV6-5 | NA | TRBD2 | TGTGCCAGCAGTAACCTAGCGGGGGGGCCAAAGACCCAGTACTTC | CASSNLAGGPKTQYF
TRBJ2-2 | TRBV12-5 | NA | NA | TGTGCTAGTGGTGGCCGGGGCCCCGGGGAGCTGTTTTTT | CASGGRGPGELFF
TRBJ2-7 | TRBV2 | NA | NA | TGTGCCAGCAGTGCAGCCGGGCTCCCCGCCTACGAGCAGTACTTC | CASSAAGLPAYEQYF
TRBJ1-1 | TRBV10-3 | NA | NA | TGTGCCATCAAGAGGACAGAGTCGGGCACTGAAGCTTTCTTT | CAIKRTESGTEAFF
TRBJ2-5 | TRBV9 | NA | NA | TGTGCCAGCAGCCTAGGATGGGTTGGAGAGACCCAGTACTTC | CASSLGWVGETQYF
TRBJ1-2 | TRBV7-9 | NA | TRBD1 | TGTGCCAGCAGCAGAGGGACAGTCTATGGCTACACCTTC | CASSRGTVYGYTF
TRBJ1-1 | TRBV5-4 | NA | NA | TGTGCCAGCAGTCTAACGGGACGGAGGAACACTGAAGCTTTCTTT | CASSLTGRRNTEAFF
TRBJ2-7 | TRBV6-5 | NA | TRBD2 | TGTGCCAGCAGTTACGGGCTAGCGGGGGCTGGCGAGCAGTACTTC | CASSYGLAGAGEQYF
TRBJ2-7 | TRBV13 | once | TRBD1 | TGTGCCAGCAGCAAAGCCGGGACAGGGGGCTACGAGCAGTACTTC | CASSKAGTGGYEQYF
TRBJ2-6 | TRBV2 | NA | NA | TGTGCCAGCAGTGAGCCCTCGAGGGATGGGGCCAACGTCCTGACTTTC | CASSEPSRDGANVLTF
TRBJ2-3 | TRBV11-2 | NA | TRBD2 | TGTGCCAGCAGCCGAGCCCCGCCCGGGGGGGTGGCAGATACGCAGTATTTT | CASSRAPPGGVADTQYF
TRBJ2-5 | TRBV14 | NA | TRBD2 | TGTGCCAGCAGCCAGCGGACTAGCGGGTTGGAGACCCAGTACTTC | CASSQRTSGLETQYF
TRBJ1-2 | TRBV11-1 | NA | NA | TGTGCCAGCAGCTTCACAGGGCCTGGCTACACCTTC | CASSFTGPGYTF
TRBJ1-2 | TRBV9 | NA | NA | TGTGCCAGCAGCGTAGGAGTTGGCGCCCTGGCATATGGCTACACCTTC | CASSVGVGALAYGYTF
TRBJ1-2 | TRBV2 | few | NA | TGTGCCAGCAGTATGGACGGAAACTATGGCTACACCTTC | CASSMDGNYGYTF
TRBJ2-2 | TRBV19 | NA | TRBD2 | TGTGCCAGTAGTATTAGCCGAGGCGGGGGGAACACCGGGGAGCTGTTTTTT | CASSISRGGGNTGELFF
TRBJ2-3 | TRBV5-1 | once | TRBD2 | TGCGCCAGCAGCTGGTTTACTAGCGGGAGGGCCTCAGATACGCAGTATTTT | CASSWFTSGRASDTQYF
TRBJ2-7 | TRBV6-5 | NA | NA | TGTGCCAGCAGCTCCCCAACCTACGAGCAGTACTTC | CASSSPTYEQYF
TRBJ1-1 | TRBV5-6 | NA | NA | TGTGCCAGCAGCTTTCCGGGACGGAGAAACACTGAAGCTTTCTTT | CASSFPGRRNTEAFF
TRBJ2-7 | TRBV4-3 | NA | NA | TGCGCCAGCAGCCGAATTCGGGGACAACAGTACGAGCAGTACTTC | CASSRIRGQQYEQYF
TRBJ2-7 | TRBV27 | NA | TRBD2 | TGTGCCAGCAGTTCGTTACTTAGCGGGGGGGTCCACGAGCAGTACTTC | CASSSLLSGGVHEQYF
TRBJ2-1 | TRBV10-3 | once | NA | TGTGCCATCAGTGAGTCGAGTAGGGGGAGACTGTACAATGAGCAGTTCTTC | CAISESSRGRLYNEQFF
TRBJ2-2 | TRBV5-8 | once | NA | TGTGCCAGCAGCTTTTTTCAAGCGAACACCGGGGAGCTGTTTTTT | CASSFFQANTGELFF
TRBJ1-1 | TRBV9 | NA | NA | TGTGCCAGCAGCGTAAAGGGGTCGGTAACTGAAGCTTTCTTT | CASSVKGSVTEAFF
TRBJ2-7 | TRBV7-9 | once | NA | TGTGCCAGCAGCTTAGGGCCGTCCTGGACAGATAACTACGAGCAGTACTTC | CASSLGPSWTDNYEQYF
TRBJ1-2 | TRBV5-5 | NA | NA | TGTGCCAGCAGCTTTAAGAGGGCCCCAGGTAGCGCTAACTATGGCTACACCTTC | CASSFKRAPGSANYGYTF
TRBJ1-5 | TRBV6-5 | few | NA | TGTGCCAGTAGACCCCGAGGGGCGCGCAATCAGCCCCAGCATTTT | CASRPRGARNQPQHF
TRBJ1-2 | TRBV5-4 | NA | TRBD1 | TGTGCCAGCAGCTTACAGGGGGCGATGACTGGCTACACCTTC | CASSLQGAMTGYTF